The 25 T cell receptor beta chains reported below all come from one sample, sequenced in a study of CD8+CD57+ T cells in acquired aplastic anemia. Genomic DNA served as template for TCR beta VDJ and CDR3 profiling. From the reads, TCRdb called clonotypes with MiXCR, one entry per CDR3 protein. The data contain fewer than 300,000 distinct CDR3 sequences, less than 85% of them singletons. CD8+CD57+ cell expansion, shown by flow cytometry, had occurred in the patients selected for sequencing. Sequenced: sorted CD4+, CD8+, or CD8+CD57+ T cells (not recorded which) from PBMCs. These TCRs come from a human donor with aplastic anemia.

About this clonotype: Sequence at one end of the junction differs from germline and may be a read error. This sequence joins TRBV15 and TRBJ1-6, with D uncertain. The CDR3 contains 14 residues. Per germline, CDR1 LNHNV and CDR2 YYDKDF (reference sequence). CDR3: CASSLSSYKATLHF. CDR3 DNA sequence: TGTGCCAGCAGCTTGAGCTCCTACAAAGCAACCCTGCACTTT.

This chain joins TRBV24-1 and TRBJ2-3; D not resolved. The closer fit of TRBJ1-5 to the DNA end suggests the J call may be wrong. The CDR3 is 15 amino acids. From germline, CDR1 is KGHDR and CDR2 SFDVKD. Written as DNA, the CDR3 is TGTGCCACCAGTGACCCGAGACACCTTATAGATCCCCAGCATTTT. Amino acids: CATSDPRHLIDPQHF.

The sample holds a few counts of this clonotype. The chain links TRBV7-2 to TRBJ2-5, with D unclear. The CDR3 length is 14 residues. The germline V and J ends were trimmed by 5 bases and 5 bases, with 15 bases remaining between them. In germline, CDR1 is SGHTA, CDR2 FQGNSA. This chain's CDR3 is CASSRASGHETQYF. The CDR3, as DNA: TGTGCCAGCAGCAGAGCCTCAGGCCACGAGACCCAGTACTTC.

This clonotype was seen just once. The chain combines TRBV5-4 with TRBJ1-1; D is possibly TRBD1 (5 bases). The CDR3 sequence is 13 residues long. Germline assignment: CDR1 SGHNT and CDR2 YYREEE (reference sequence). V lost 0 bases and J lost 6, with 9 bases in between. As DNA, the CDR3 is TGTGCCAGCAGCTTGGTCCTAGGGGCTGAAGCTTTCTTT. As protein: CASSLVLGAEAFF.

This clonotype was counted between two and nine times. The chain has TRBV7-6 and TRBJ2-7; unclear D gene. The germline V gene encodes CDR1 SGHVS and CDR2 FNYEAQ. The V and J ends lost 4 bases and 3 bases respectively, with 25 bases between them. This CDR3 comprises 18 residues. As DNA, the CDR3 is TGTGCCAGCAGCTCTCACCGAAATAATTCACCCCTCCACTACGAGCAGTACGTC. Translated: CASSSHRNNSPLHYEQYV.

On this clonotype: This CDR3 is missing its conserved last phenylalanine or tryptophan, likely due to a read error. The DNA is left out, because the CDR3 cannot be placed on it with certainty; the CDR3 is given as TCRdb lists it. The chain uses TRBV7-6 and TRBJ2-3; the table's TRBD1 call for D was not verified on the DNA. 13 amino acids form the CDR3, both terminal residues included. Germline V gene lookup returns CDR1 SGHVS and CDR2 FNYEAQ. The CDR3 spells CASSFGAGGTADT.

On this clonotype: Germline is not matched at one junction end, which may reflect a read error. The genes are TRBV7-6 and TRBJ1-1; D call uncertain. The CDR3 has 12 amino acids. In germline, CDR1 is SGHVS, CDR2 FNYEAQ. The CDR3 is CASSPSIPEDFF. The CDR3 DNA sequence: TGTGCCAGCAGCCCGAGCATCCCGGAAGATTTCTTT.

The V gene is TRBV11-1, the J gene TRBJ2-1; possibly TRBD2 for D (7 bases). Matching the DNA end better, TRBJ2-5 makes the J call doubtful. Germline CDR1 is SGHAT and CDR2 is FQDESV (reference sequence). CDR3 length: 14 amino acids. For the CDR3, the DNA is TGTGCCAGCACCTTTGGTAGGGGGGGAGAGACCCAGTACTTC. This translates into CASTFGRGGETQYF.

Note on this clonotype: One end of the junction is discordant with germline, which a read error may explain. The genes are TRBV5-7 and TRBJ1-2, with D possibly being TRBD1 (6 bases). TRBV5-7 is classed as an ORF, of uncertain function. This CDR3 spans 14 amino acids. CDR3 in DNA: TGTGCCAGCAGCTTGGACAGGGCACACTATGGCTACATCTTC. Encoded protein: CASSLDRAHYGYIF.

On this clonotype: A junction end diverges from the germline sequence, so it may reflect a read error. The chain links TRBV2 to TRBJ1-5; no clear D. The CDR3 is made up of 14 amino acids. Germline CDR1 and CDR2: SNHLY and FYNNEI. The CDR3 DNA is TGTGCCAGCAGCGAAGGCTATAACAATCAGCCCCAGCATTTT. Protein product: CASSEGYNNQPQHF.

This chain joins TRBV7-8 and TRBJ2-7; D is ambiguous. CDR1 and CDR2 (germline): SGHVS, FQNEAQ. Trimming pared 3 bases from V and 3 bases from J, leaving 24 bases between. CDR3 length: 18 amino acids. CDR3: CASSFHPGPDTLYYEQYV. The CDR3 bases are TGTGCCAGCAGCTTTCATCCAGGTCCCGATACCCTTTACTACGAGCAGTACGTC.

The DNA of the CDR3 is TGCGCCAGCAGCTTGGTTCCGGGGACTGAAGCTTTCTTT. Translation gives CASSLVPGTEAFF. The V and J genes are TRBV5-1 and TRBJ1-1, with no clear D. V was clipped by 0 bases and J by 5 bases, with 8 bases between them. Germline CDR1 and CDR2: SGHRS and YFSETQ. CDR3 length: 13 amino acids.

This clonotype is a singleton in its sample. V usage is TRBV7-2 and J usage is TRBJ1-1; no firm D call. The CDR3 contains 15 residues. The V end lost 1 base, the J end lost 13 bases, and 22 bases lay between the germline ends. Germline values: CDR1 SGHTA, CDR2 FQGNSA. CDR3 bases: TGTGCCAGCAGCTTAGATCTGGGTCCCGATACTGAGTATTTCTTT. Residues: CASSLDLGPDTEYFF.

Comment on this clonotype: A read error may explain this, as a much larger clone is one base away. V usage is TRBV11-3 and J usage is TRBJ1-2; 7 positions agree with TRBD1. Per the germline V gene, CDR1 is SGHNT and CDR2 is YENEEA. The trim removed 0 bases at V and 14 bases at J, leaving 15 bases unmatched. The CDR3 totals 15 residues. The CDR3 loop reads CASSLDLTGNTESTF. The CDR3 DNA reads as TGTGCCAGCAGCTTAGATCTGACAGGGAACACTGAATCTACCTTC.

The CDR3 is CASSSERGRYGYSYTF. Written as DNA, the CDR3 is TGTGCCAGCAGCTCCGAGAGGGGCAGGTATGGCTACAGCTACACCTTC. This sequence joins TRBV7-8 and TRBJ1-2, with a tentative D call TRBD1 (5 bases). The V end was cut by 4 bases, the J end by 9 bases, with 24 bases between. CDR3 size: 16 residues. Germline assignment: CDR1 SGHVS and CDR2 FQNEAQ.

CDR3 in DNA: TGTGCCAGCAGAGCGGGACAGGGGGCTAGGGAGACCCAGTACTTC. It specifies CASRAGQGARETQYF. This chain joins TRBV7-3 and TRBJ2-5, with 12 bases matching TRBD1. The CDR3 sequence is 15 residues long. The J segment lost 5 bases and the V segment lost 6 bases, leaving 7 bases of the junction unmatched. CDR1 is SGHTA and CDR2 is FQGTGA in the germline V gene.

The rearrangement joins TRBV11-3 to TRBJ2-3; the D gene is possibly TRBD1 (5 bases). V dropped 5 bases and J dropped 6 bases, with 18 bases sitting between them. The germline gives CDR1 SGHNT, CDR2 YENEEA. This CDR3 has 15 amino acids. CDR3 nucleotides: TGTGCCAGCAGCCGAAGCCTGACAGCGTTTGATACGCAGTATTTT. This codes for CASSRSLTAFDTQYF.

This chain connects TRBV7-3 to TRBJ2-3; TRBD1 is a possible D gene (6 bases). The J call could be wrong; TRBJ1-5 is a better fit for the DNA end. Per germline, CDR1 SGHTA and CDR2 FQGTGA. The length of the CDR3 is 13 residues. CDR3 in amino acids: CASGVGGRDKQHF. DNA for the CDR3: TGTGCCAGCGGGGTCGGGGGCAGAGATAAGCAGCATTTT.

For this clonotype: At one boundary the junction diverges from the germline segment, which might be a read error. The CDR3 loop is CASSDPSQDTNELFF. The CDR3 DNA reads as TGTGCCAGCAGTGACCCTAGCCAGGACACCAATGAGCTGTTTTTT. The chain carries TRBV24-1 and TRBJ2-2, with D possibly being TRBD1 or TRBD2 (5 bases each). The CDR3 totals 15 residues. The V gene's germline CDR1 is KGHDR and CDR2 SFDVKD.

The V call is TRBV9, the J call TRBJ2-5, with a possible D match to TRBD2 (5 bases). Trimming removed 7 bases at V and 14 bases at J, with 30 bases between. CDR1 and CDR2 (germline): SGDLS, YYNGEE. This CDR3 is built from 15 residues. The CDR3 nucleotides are TGTGCCAGCGGATTAGCCGGGAACACACAGTACTTCGAATACTTC. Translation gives CASGLAGNTQYFEYF.

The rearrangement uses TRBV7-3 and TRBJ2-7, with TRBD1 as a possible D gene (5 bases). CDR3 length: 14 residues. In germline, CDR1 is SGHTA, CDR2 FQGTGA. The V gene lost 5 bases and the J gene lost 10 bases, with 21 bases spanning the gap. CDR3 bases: TGTGCCAGCAGCCGAGGACACAACCTTGAGAACCAGTACTTC. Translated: CASSRGHNLENQYF.

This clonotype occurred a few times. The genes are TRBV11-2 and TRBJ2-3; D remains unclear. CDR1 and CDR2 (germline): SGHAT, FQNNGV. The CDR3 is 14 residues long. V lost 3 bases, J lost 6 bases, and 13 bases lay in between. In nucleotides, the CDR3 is TGTGCCAGCAGCTTTCAGCCAGACGCCGATACGCAGTATTTT. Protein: CASSFQPDADTQYF.

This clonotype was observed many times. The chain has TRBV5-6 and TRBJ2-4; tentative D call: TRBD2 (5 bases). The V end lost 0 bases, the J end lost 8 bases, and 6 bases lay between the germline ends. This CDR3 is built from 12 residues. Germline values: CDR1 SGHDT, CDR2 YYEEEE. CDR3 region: CASSLERDIQYF. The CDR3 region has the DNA TGTGCCAGCAGCTTGGAGAGGGACATTCAGTACTTC.

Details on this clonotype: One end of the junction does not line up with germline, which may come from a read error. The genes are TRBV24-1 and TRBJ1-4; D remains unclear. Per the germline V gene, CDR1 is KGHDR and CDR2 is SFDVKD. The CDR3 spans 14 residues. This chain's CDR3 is CATRTSGWREKLFF. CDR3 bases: TGTGCCACCAGGACTAGCGGGTGGAGGGAAAAGCTGTTTTTT.

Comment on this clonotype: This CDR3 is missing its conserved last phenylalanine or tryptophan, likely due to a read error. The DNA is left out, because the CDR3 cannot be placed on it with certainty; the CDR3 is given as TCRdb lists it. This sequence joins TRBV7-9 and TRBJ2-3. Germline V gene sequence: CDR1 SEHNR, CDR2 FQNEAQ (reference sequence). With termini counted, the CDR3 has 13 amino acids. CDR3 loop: CASSEVAETQYFV.